Listed below are T cell receptor beta chains from one sample, sequenced in a study of blood T cell repertoires in COVID-19. Libraries were prepared by immunoSEQ multiplex PCR; TCRdb keeps only in-frame clonotypes and omits some of them. The data contain approximately 80,000 clones, around 85% of them seen just once; the ten biggest clones take up approximately 3%. Sequenced input: peripheral blood. These receptors all stem from a woman older than 75 with COVID-19, enrolled during active disease. Both conserved end residues are part of each CDR3. A D gene is named only where the DNA matches it firmly. Size values are once, few and many counts, or a class for expanded clones, and some rows have none.

DNA,CDR3,J,D,size,V
TGCGCCAGCAGATCCGCCTACGAGCAGTACTTC,CASRSAYEQYF,TRBJ2-7,-,-,TRBV5-1
TGTGCCAGCAGTTTCTCTAGCGCAGAGACCCAGTACTTC,CASSFSSAETQYF,TRBJ2-5,-,-,TRBV5-6
TGTGCCAGCAGCTTGACCTCAGTCTACAATGAGCAGTTCTTC,CASSLTSVYNEQFF,TRBJ2-1,-,-,TRBV5-4
TGTGCCTGGAGTGGCCAGGGGGGCTGGAGTTCACCCCTCCACTTT,CAWSGQGGWSSPLHF,TRBJ1-6,TRBD1,-,TRBV30
TGCGCCAGCAGCCAAGATACTAGCTTGATGGGCGAGCAGTACTTC,CASSQDTSLMGEQYF,TRBJ2-7,-,-,TRBV4-1
TGTGCCAGCAGTCACGTCGACGGGGGGACTGAAGCTTTCTTT,CASSHVDGGTEAFF,TRBJ1-1,-,-,TRBV27
TGTGCCAGCAGCCCTGACCCGCTCGGGTATGGCTACACCTTC,CASSPDPLGYGYTF,TRBJ1-2,-,-,TRBV7-8
TGTGCCAGCAGCTCCACTAGCGGGGGAATTGGTACAGATACGCAGTATTTT,CASSSTSGGIGTDTQYF,TRBJ2-3,TRBD2,-,TRBV7-2
TGTGCCAGCAGCCCCGCGGAGGCTACGCAGTATTTT,CASSPAEATQYF,TRBJ2-3,-,-,TRBV6-2/TRBV6-3
TGTGCCAGCAGCTTAGTTTCGGTGAACACTGAAGCTTTCTTT,CASSLVSVNTEAFF,TRBJ1-1,-,-,TRBV7-2
TGTGCCTGGAGTGAGAGTTGGCGCAGGGACTTTAACTATGGCTACACCTTC,CAWSESWRRDFNYGYTF,TRBJ1-2,-,-,TRBV30
TGTGCCAGCAGGGACGGGACAGGGCAGTACTTC,CASRDGTGQYF,TRBJ2-7,TRBD1,-,TRBV27
TGTGCCAGCAGTCCCTTGGGGACAGGGCCAGATACGCAGTATTTT,CASSPLGTGPDTQYF,TRBJ2-3,TRBD1,-,TRBV28
TGTGCCAGCAGTTACTCTGGGGGGGCAGATACGCAGTATTTT,CASSYSGGADTQYF,TRBJ2-3,TRBD2,-,TRBV6-6
TGTGCCTGGAGCCCCCTTCGACAGGGCCACAGAAAACTGTTTTTT,CAWSPLRQGHRKLFF,TRBJ1-4,TRBD1,-,TRBV30
TGTGCCAGCAGTGATCCGCCTCGACAGGGAGGTGGCTACACCTTC,CASSDPPRQGGGYTF,TRBJ1-2,TRBD1,-,TRBV6-1
TGTGCCAGCAGCCCCTGGGCAGGGGCTAGCACAGATACGCAGTATTTT,CASSPWAGASTDTQYF,TRBJ2-3,-,-,TRBV7-3
TGTGCCAGCAGCTTAGTAGCAGGGCAGGGCACCGGGGAGCTGTTTTTT,CASSLVAGQGTGELFF,TRBJ2-2,-,-,TRBV7-6
TGCGCCAGCAGTGACTGGGTTTCGGGGAATTCACCCCTCCACTTT,CASSDWVSGNSPLHF,TRBJ1-6,-,-,TRBV10-2
TGTGCCAGCGGATGGCTCAGGGGTAGCTACACCTTC,CASGWLRGSYTF,TRBJ1-2,-,-,TRBV27
TGTGCCAGTTCCCAGGGGGCCTGGCAGCCCCAGCATTTT,CASSQGAWQPQHF,TRBJ1-5,TRBD1,few,TRBV19
TGTGCCAGCAGTGGTCCGGGACAGGGGCTATCTGAAGCTTTCTTT,CASSGPGQGLSEAFF,TRBJ1-1,TRBD1,-,TRBV28